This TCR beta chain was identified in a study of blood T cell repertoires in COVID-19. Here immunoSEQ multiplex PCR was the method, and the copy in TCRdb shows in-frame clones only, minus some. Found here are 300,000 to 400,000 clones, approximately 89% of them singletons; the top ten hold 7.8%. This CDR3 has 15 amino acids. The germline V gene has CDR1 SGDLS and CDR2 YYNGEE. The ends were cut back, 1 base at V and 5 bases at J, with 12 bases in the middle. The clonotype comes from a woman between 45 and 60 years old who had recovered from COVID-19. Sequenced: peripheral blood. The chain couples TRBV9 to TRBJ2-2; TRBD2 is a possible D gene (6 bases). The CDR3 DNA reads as TGTGCCAGCAGCGTAAGAGGGAGGCAAACCGGGGAGCTGTTTTTT. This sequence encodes CASSVRGRQTGELFF.